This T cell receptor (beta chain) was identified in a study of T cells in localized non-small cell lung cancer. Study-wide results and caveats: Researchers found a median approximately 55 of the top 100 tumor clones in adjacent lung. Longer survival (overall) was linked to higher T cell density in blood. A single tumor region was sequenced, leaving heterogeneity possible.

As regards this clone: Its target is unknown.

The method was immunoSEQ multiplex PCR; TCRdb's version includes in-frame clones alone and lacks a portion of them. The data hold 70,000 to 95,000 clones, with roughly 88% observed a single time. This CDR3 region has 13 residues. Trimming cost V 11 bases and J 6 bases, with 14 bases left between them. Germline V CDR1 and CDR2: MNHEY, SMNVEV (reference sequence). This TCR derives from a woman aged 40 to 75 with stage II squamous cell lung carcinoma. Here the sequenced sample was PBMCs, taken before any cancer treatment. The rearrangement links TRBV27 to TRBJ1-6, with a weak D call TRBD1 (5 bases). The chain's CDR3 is CASRGVGNSPLHF. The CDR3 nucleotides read TGTGCCTCCCGAGGGGTTGGTAATTCACCCCTCCACTTT.